Below, one T cell receptor beta chain is given with its context. This entry is derived from a study of blood T cells in healthy people across ages. Primed by a sample-barcoded 5' primer and a J-beta primer mix, a second PCR proceeded for 7 to 11 cycles. TCRdb reprocessed the 5' RACE reads with MiXCR, giving one entry per CDR3 protein. The sample has fewer than 2,000,000 distinct CDR3 sequences, around 40% seen once. Every sample had a minimum of 7 million PBMCs isolated. Sequencing used blood. This clonotype was sampled from a human donor in good health.

The CDR3 DNA follows: TGTGCCAGCAGCCCAACTTGGGGAGGGAGCACTGAAGCTTTCTTT. This translates into CASSPTWGGSTEAFF. The V call is TRBV7-9, the J call TRBJ1-1, with no clear D. Trimming pared 5 bases from V and 4 bases from J, leaving 17 bases between. The germline CDR1 and CDR2 sequences are SEHNR and FQNEAQ (reference sequence). This CDR3 comprises 15 residues.